Presented here are 22 T cell receptor beta chains from one specimen sequenced in a study of response to subunit inactivated influenza vaccine. TCRdb reprocessed the RT-PCR reads via MiXCR and lists one record per CDR3 protein. The table shows about 650,000 distinct CDR3 sequences, with 15% to 19% occurring only once. This specimen was PBMCs from blood, taken approximately 13 days after vaccination. These receptor sequences come from a man aged 45-65 years who received an inactivated influenza vaccine.

The rearrangement links TRBV24-1 to TRBJ2-1, with 8 bases that match TRBD1. The germline V gene has CDR1 KGHDR and CDR2 SFDVKD. The CDR3 length is 15 residues. With V trimmed by 3 bases and J by 8 bases, 8 bases remained unmatched. The CDR3 sequence is CATSDPHRGFDEQFF. CDR3 sequence (DNA): TGTGCCACCAGTGATCCCCACAGGGGGTTCGATGAGCAGTTCTTC.

This clonotype was detected ten times or more. V is TRBV6-1 and J is TRBJ2-2; D not certain. Germline V gives CDR1 MNHNS, CDR2 SASEGT. V was shortened by 3 bases and J by 3 bases, with 11 bases between the two germline ends. The length of the CDR3 is 15 residues. The CDR3 nucleotides are TGTGCCAGCAGTGATATGGGGTTGTACACCGGGGAGCTGTTTTTT. Translation gives CASSDMGLYTGELFF.

This clonotype was seen a few times. The chain recombines TRBV11-2 with TRBJ2-7, with TRBD2 identical over 8 bases. The CDR3 extends over 17 amino acids. Looked up from germline, CDR1 is SGHAT and CDR2 is FQNNGV. The trim removed 3 bases at V and 0 bases at J, leaving 10 bases unmatched. The CDR3, as DNA: TGTGCCAGCAGCTTCCCAGTCCTAGCGGGTAGCTCCTACGAGCAGTACTTC. It encodes CASSFPVLAGSSYEQYF.

This clonotype was counted at least ten times. The J gene is TRBJ2-7, the V gene TRBV6-2 or TRBV6-3; D ambiguous. The V and J ends lost 0 bases and 3 bases respectively, with 3 bases between them. Germline V gene data show CDR1 as MNHEY and CDR2 as SVGEGT. This CDR3 contains 12 residues. CDR3 coding DNA: TGTGCCAGCAGTTACTCGAACTACGAGCAGTACTTC. Amino acids: CASSYSNYEQYF.

This clonotype was recorded a few times. This chain uses TRBV7-2 with TRBJ2-1; D possibly corresponds to TRBD2 (5 bases). Germline lookup yields CDR1 SGHTA and CDR2 FQGNSA. Trimming removed 1 base at V and 3 bases at J, with 10 bases between. The CDR3 spans 15 residues. The CDR3, as DNA: TGTGCCAGCAGCTTAGACGAGGGCAACTACAATGAGCAGTTCTTC. Protein: CASSLDEGNYNEQFF.

J is TRBJ1-4 and V is TRBV5-1, with D tentatively TRBD1 (5 bases). The CDR3 consists of 15 residues. Trimming shortened V by 0 bases and J by 3 bases, and 9 bases separated the two germline ends. Germline V gene lookup returns CDR1 SGHRS and CDR2 YFSETQ. The CDR3 loop reads CASSLVGVSNEKLFF. The CDR3 region has the DNA TGCGCCAGCAGCTTGGTGGGGGTTTCTAATGAAAAACTGTTTTTT.

This clonotype was observed a few times. This chain uses TRBV24-1 with TRBJ2-2; maybe TRBD2 (7 bases). V shed 1 base and J shed 4 bases, with 12 bases lying between them. The germline CDR1 and CDR2 sequences are KGHDR and SFDVKD. The length of the CDR3 is 16 residues. CDR3 in DNA: TGTGCCACCAGTGATTTTTGGGGGGGCAGCACCGGGGAGCTGTTTTTT. This translates into CATSDFWGGSTGELFF.

This clonotype appeared many times. This chain joins TRBV7-2 and TRBJ1-2, with TRBD1 identical over 10 bases. The germline V gene encodes CDR1 SGHTA and CDR2 FQGNSA. V was clipped by 4 bases and J by 4 bases; unmatched bases: 6. The CDR3 totals 15 residues. The CDR3 sequence: CASSSGQGVIYGYTF. As DNA, the CDR3 is TGTGCCAGCAGCTCAGGACAGGGGGTAATCTATGGCTACACCTTC.

This clonotype was counted only a few times. The rearrangement links TRBV5-4 to TRBJ2-1, with D hard to call. The CDR3 loop spans 13 amino acids. Trimming cost V 2 bases and J 7 bases, with 10 bases left between them. The germline CDR1 and CDR2 sequences are SGHNT and YYREEE (reference sequence). CDR3 DNA: TGTGCCAGCAGCTTTACACAGCTTAATGAGCAGTTCTTC. This sequence encodes CASSFTQLNEQFF.

The chain combines TRBV9 with TRBJ2-3, with D possibly matching TRBD2 (6 bases). Germline V gene sequence: CDR1 SGDLS, CDR2 YYNGEE. This CDR3 has 15 amino acids. The V end was cut by 3 bases, the J end by 3 bases, with 14 bases between. The CDR3 region is CASSAYGGETDTQYF. DNA of the CDR3: TGTGCCAGCAGCGCTTACGGGGGAGAGACAGATACGCAGTATTTT.

In this sample, this clonotype turned up many times. This sequence joins TRBV2 and TRBJ2-7; 7 bases map to TRBD1. J lost 1 base, V lost 5 bases, and 8 bases had no gene match. Germline V CDR1 and CDR2: SNHLY, FYNNEI. The CDR3 runs 15 residues. CDR3 sequence reads: CASSPTGTASYEQYF. The CDR3 nucleotides read TGTGCCAGCAGTCCCACCGGGACAGCTTCCTACGAGCAGTACTTC. The full variable domain, completed using reference TRBV2 and TRBJ2-7, is EPEVTQTPSHQVTQMGQEVILRCVPISNHLYFYWYRQILGQKVEFLVSFYNNEISEKSEIFDDQFSVERPDGSNFTLKIRSTKLEDSAMYFCASSPTGTASYEQYFGPGTRLTVT.

The sample holds a few counts of this clonotype. CDR3 nucleotides: TGTGCCAGCAGTTACTCGAAAGGGAGCGGCTACACCTTC. It is translated as CASSYSKGSGYTF. The J gene is TRBJ1-2, the V gene TRBV6-2 or TRBV6-3; no reliable D call. This CDR3 comprises 13 residues. CDR1 and CDR2 (germline): MNHEY, SVGEGT. With 0 bases removed from V and 8 bases from J, the gap between germline ends came to 10 bases.

In its sample, this clonotype was seen a few times. The chain has TRBV6-6 and TRBJ2-1, with D perhaps TRBD1 or TRBD2 (6 bases each). There are 13 residues in the CDR3. V dropped 11 bases and J dropped 2 bases, with 13 bases sitting between them. Germline V lookup: CDR1 MNHNY, CDR2 SVGAGI (reference sequence). The CDR3, as DNA: TGTGCCGGGGGGCAGGGGCCCTACAATGAGCAGTTCTTC. Protein sequence: CAGGQGPYNEQFF.

This clonotype has ten or more counts. The rearrangement links TRBV20-1 to TRBJ1-2, with TRBD1 matching over 9 bases. This CDR3 region has 14 residues. CDR1 is DFQATT, CDR2 SNEGSKA, per germline (reference sequence). Trimming at V came to 3 bases and at J to 7 bases, leaving 9 bases not matched to a gene. CDR3 sequence (DNA): TGCAGTGCTAGTTCGGGACAGGGAATTTCTGGCTACACCTTC. Its translation: CSASSGQGISGYTF.

The V call is TRBV6-1, the J call TRBJ2-2; D may correspond to TRBD1 or TRBD2 (5 bases each). The CDR3 is made up of 16 amino acids. Germline V gene data show CDR1 as MNHNS and CDR2 as SASEGT. V was shortened by 5 bases and J by 0 bases, with 13 bases between the two germline ends. DNA of the CDR3: TGTGCCAGCAGTCGGGGATCGACAGCGAACACCGGGGAGCTGTTTTTT. This encodes CASSRGSTANTGELFF.

There are many counts of this clonotype. The CDR3 DNA is TGCGCCAGCAGCTCTGGCGTGAACACTGAAGCTTTCTTT. It codes for CASSSGVNTEAFF. The chain employs TRBV5-1 and TRBJ1-1; D is undetermined. The CDR3 is 13 amino acids. With 3 bases removed from V and 0 bases from J, the gap between germline ends came to 6 bases. Germline V gives CDR1 SGHRS, CDR2 YFSETQ.

This clonotype was picked up a small number of times. The chain links TRBV15 to TRBJ2-7; TRBD2 agrees at 7 bases. CDR1 LNHNV and CDR2 YYDKDF come from the germline V gene (reference sequence). V was clipped by 6 bases and J by 1 base; unmatched bases: 6. The CDR3 sequence is 14 residues long. The CDR3 region has the DNA TGTGCCACCAGAAAGAGGGAGGGATCCTACGAGCAGTACTTC. This sequence encodes CATRKREGSYEQYF.

This clonotype was picked up many times. The rearrangement joins TRBV25-1 to TRBJ1-4; the D gene is possibly TRBD1 (6 bases). Germline V gene data show CDR1 as MGHDK and CDR2 as SYGVNS. This CDR3 comprises 15 residues. V lost 4 bases, J lost 0 bases, and 9 bases lay in between. As DNA, the CDR3 is TGTGCCAGCAGTGTAAGACAGGCAACTAATGAAAAACTGTTTTTT. This gives the protein CASSVRQATNEKLFF.

This clonotype was seen many times. The rearrangement joins TRBV3-1 to TRBJ2-7, with unresolved D. The CDR3 covers 14 residues. CDR1 LGHDT and CDR2 YNNKEL come from the germline V gene (reference sequence). V dropped 1 base and J dropped 3 bases, with 10 bases sitting between them. This CDR3 is CASSQVGSRYEQYF. The CDR3 region has the DNA TGTGCCAGCAGCCAAGTAGGAAGTCGCTACGAGCAGTACTTC.

This clonotype appeared a few times. The chain carries TRBV15 and TRBJ1-5; TRBD1 might be the D (6 bases). Deletions cut 2 bases from V and 5 bases from J, with 13 bases between. Germline CDR1 and CDR2: LNHNV and YYDKDF (reference sequence). The CDR3 runs to 15 residues. In DNA, the CDR3 is TGTGCCACCAGCAGAAACCGGGACACCTATCAGCCCCAGCATTTT. Its translation is CATSRNRDTYQPQHF.

The rearrangement links TRBV4-3 to TRBJ2-5, with 8 bases that match TRBD1. CDR1 is LGHNA, CDR2 YSLEER, per germline. V lost 4 bases, J lost 7 bases, and 11 bases stayed unmatched. CDR3 length equals 15 residues. Here the CDR3 DNA reads TGCGCCAGCAGCCTCACGACAGGGGATGCTGGGACCCAGTACTTC. It encodes CASSLTTGDAGTQYF.

The J gene is TRBJ2-7, the V gene TRBV7-2; possible D gene TRBD1, 5 bases. Trimming left V 3 bases short and J 1 base short, with 16 bases between. Per germline, CDR1 SGHTA and CDR2 FQGNSA. The CDR3 has 16 residues. Here the CDR3 DNA reads TGTGCCAGCAGCTTTAATGTGGCGACAGTATCCTACGAGCAGTACTTC. It codes for CASSFNVATVSYEQYF.